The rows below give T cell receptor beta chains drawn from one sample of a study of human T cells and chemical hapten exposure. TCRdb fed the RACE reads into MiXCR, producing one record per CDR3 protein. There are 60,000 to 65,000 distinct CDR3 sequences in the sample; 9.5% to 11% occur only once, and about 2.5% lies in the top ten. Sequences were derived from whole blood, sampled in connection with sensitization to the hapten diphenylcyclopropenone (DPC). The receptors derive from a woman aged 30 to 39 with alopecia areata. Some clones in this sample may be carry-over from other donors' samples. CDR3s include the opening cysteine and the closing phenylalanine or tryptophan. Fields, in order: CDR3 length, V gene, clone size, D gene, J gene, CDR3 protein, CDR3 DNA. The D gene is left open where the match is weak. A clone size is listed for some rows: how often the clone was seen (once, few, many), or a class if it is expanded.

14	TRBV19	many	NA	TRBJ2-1	CASRESLGGHEQFF	TGTGCCAGTAGGGAGTCGCTGGGGGGGCATGAGCAGTTCTTC
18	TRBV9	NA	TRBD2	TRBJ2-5	CASSAGTSGGERGETQYF	TGTGCCAGCAGCGCCGGGACTAGCGGGGGTGAAAGAGGGGAGACCCAGTACTTC
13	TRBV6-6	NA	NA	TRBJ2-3	CASSATGVDTQYF	TGTGCCAGCAGTGCCACGGGGGTCGATACGCAGTATTTT
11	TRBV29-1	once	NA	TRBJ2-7	CSAGGVGEQNF	TGCAGCGCCGGTGGGGTAGGCGAGCAGAACTTC
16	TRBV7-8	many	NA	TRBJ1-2	CASSPFLWTDNYGYTF	TGTGCCAGCAGCCCCTTCTTGTGGACAGATAACTATGGCTACACCTTC
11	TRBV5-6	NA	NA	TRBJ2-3	CASSLGLEEYF	TGTGCCAGCAGCCTGGGGCTTGAGGAGTATTTT
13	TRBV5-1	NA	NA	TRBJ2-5	CASSLARGETQYF	TGCGCCAGCAGCTTGGCAAGGGGGGAGACCCAGTACTTC
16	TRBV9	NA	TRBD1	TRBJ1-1	CASSPDRGHSRTEAFF	TGTGCCAGCAGTCCGGACAGGGGGCATAGTAGAACTGAAGCTTTCTTT
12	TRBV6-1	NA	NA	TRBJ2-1	CASSGLYNEQFF	TGTGCCAGCAGTGGGCTGTACAATGAGCAGTTCTTC
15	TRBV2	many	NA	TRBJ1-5	CASSVGQHSNQPQHF	TGTGCCAGCAGTGTGGGACAACATAGCAATCAGCCCCAGCATTTT
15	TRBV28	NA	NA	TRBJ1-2	CASSSGNHLNYGYTF	TGTGCCAGCAGTTCTGGGAATCATCTCAACTATGGCTACACCTTC
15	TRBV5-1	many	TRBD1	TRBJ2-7	CASSLGDRTNHEQYF	TGCGCCAGCAGCTTAGGGGACAGGACAAACCACGAGCAGTACTTC
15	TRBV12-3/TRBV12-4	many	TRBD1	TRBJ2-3	CASSFPGQGTDTQYF	TGTGCCAGCAGTTTTCCGGGACAGGGAACAGATACGCAGTATTTT
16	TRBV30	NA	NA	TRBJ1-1	CAWSRWGGPMNTEAFF	TGTGCCTGGAGCCGCTGGGGCGGCCCGATGAACACTGAAGCTTTCTTT
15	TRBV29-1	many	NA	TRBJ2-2	CSVSLFGWDTGELFF	TGCAGCGTCTCCCTTTTCGGGTGGGACACCGGGGAGCTGTTTTTT
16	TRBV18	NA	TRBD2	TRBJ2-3	CASSFLAGGAADTQYF	TGTGCCAGCTCATTCCTCGCCGGGGGGGCCGCAGATACGCAGTATTTT
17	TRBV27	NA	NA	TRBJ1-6	CASSAKTQSSYNSPLHF	TGTGCCAGCAGTGCGAAAACTCAGAGCTCCTATAATTCACCCCTCCACTTT
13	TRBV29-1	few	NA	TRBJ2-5	CSAAMSDRQTQYF	TGCAGCGCCGCAATGAGCGACAGGCAGACCCAGTACTTC
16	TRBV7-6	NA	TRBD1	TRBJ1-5	CASSLRQGIGAQPQHF	TGTGCCAGCAGCTTACGACAGGGTATAGGGGCTCAGCCCCAGCATTTT
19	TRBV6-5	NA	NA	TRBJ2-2	CASSRLTDTLSRNTGELFF	TGTGCCAGCAGTCGCCTGACTGATACTCTGTCACGCAACACCGGGGAGCTGTTTTTT
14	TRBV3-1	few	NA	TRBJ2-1	CASSQDFRAGHHIF	TGTGCCAGCAGCCAAGACTTTAGGGCGGGGCATCATATCTTC
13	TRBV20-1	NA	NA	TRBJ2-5	CSAKTHVQETQYF	TGCAGTGCTAAGACACACGTTCAAGAGACCCAGTACTTC